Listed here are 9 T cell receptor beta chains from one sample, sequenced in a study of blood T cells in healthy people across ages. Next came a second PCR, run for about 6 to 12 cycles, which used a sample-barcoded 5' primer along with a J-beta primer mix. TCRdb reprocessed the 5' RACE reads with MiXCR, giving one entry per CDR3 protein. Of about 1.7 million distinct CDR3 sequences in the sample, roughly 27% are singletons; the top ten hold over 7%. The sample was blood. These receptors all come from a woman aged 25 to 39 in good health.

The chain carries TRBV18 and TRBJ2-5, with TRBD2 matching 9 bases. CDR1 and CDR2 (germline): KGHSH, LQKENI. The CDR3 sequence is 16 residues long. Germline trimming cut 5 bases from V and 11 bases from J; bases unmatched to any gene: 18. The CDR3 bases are TGTGCCAGCTCAACATCCGGGACTAGCAATTCCGGCGTGCAGTACTTC. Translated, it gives CASSTSGTSNSGVQYF.

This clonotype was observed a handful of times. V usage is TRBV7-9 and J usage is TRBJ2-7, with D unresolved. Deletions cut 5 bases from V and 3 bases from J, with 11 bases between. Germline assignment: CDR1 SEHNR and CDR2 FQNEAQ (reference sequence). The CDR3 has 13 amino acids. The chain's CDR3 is CASSVNGYYEQYF. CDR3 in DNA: TGTGCCAGCAGCGTTAACGGGTACTACGAGCAGTACTTC.

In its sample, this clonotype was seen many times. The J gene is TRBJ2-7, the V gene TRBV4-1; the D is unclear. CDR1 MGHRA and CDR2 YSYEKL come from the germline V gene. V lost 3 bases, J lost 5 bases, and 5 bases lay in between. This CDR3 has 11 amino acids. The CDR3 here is CASSHEHEQYF. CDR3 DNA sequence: TGCGCCAGCAGCCATGAGCACGAGCAGTACTTC.

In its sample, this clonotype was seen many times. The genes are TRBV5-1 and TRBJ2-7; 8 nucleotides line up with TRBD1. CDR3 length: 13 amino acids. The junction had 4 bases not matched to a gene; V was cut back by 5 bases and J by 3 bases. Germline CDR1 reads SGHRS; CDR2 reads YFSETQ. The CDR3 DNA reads TGCGCCAGCAGACAGGGGGTTAACTACGAGCAGTACTTC. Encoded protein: CASRQGVNYEQYF.

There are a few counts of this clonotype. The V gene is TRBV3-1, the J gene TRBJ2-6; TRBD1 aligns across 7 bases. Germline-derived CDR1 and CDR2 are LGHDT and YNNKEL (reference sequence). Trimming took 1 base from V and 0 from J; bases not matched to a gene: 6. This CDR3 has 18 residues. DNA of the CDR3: TGTGCCAGCAGCCAAGTACTACAGGGGAACTCTGGGGCCAACGTCCTGACTTTC. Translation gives CASSQVLQGNSGANVLTF.

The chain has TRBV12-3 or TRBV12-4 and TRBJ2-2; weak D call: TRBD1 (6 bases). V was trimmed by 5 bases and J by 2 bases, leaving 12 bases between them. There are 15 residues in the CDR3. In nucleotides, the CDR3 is TGTGCCAGCAGTGACGGACAGTCCAACACCGGGGAGCTGTTTTTT. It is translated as CASSDGQSNTGELFF.

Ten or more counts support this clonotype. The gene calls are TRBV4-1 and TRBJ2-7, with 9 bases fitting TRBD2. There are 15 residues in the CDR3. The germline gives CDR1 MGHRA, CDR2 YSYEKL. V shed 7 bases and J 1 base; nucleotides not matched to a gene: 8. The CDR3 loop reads CASKRLADPSYEQYF. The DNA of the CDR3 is TGCGCCAGCAAACGACTAGCGGACCCATCCTACGAGCAGTACTTC.

CDR3 sequence reads: CSVERSGDPRGTQYF. For the CDR3, the DNA is TGCAGCGTTGAAAGGTCCGGGGATCCTAGGGGGACCCAGTACTTC. The chain has TRBV29-1 and TRBJ2-5; possibly TRBD1 or TRBD2 for D (5 bases each). Germline V gives CDR1 SQVTM, CDR2 ANQGSEA. The CDR3 is made up of 15 amino acids. V dropped 2 bases and J dropped 7 bases, with 20 bases sitting between them.

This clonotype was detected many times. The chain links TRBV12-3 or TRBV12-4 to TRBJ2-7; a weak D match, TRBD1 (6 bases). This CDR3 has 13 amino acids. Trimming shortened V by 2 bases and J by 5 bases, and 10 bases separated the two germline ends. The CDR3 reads CASSLNRVNEQYF. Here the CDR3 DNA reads TGTGCCAGCAGTTTAAACAGGGTCAACGAGCAGTACTTC.